The 12 T cell receptor beta chains reported below all come from one sample, sequenced in a study of T cells in Graves' hyperthyroidism and ophthalmopathy. TCR beta CDR3 sequences were amplified from RNA transcripts. With the HTBI primer set, the TCR CDR3 went through a first round of RT-PCR. TCRdb fed the multiplex PCR reads into MiXCR, producing one record per CDR3 protein. The data contain fewer than 650,000 distinct CDR3 sequences, 14% of them singletons. The sample taken for sequencing was blood. The receptors here all came from a woman between 18 and 29 years old with Graves' ophthalmopathy.

This clonotype has just a few counts. The rearrangement joins TRBV30 to TRBJ2-2, with D possibly matching TRBD2 (5 bases). Deletions cut 0 bases from V and 5 bases from J, with 16 bases between. This CDR3 has 16 residues. In germline, CDR1 is GTSNPN, CDR2 SVGIG (reference sequence). For the CDR3, the DNA is TGTGCCTGGAGTGTAAGGGCGGGCGAATCAACCGGGGAGCTGTTTTTT. It translates to CAWSVRAGESTGELFF.

This clonotype has ten or more counts. V usage is TRBV4-1 and J usage is TRBJ2-3; perhaps TRBD1 as D (6 bases). Germline values: CDR1 MGHRA, CDR2 YSYEKL. CDR3 size: 15 residues. V lost 1 base and J 0 bases, leaving 8 bases between the germline ends. The CDR3 DNA is TGCGCCAGCAGCCAAGTGGACAGTAGCACAGATACGCAGTATTTT. Protein sequence: CASSQVDSSTDTQYF.

The table lists this clonotype with many counts. The chain links TRBV11-3 to TRBJ2-7; 7 bases fit TRBD1. This CDR3 spans 14 amino acids. Trimming at V came to 5 bases and at J to 3 bases, leaving 7 bases not matched to a gene. Germline assignment: CDR1 SGHNT and CDR2 YENEEA. The chain's CDR3 is CASSDGGQSYEQYF. The CDR3 DNA follows: TGTGCCAGCAGCGATGGGGGACAGAGCTACGAGCAGTACTTC.

Ten or more counts support this clonotype. The chain links TRBV7-9 to TRBJ2-7, with 8 positions matching TRBD2. After removal of 1 base from V and 2 bases from J, the junction contained 13 bases not matched to a gene. The CDR3 contains 18 residues. Germline-derived CDR1 and CDR2 are SEHNR and FQNEAQ (reference sequence). The CDR3 DNA reads TGTGCCAGCAGCTTAGGTCATGGCGGGAGGTCCGGAGCCTACGAGCAGTACTTC. Amino acid sequence: CASSLGHGGRSGAYEQYF.

The rearrangement uses TRBV5-1 and TRBJ1-2; no clear D. CDR1 and CDR2 (germline): SGHRS, YFSETQ. V lost 2 bases and J 9 bases, leaving 14 bases between the germline ends. The CDR3 length is 13 residues. The CDR3 here is CASSLGQSNSYTF. The CDR3 DNA follows: TGCGCCAGCAGCTTAGGTCAATCTAACAGCTACACCTTC.

In its sample, this clonotype was seen once. The genes are TRBV5-1 and TRBJ2-2; 9 bases are a match to TRBD1. Per the germline V gene, CDR1 is SGHRS and CDR2 is YFSETQ. J gave up 6 bases and V 6 bases, and 6 bases lay outside the gene matches. The CDR3 loop spans 14 amino acids. DNA for the CDR3: TGCGCCAGCAATTGGGACAGGGCTTCCGGGGAGCTGTTTTTT. As protein: CASNWDRASGELFF.

In its sample, this clonotype was seen a few times. The chain couples TRBV12-3 or TRBV12-4 to TRBJ2-1; TRBD2 matches 11 bases. The J segment lost 7 bases and the V segment lost 4 bases, leaving 3 bases of the junction unmatched. This CDR3 contains 14 residues. The CDR3 DNA follows: TGTGCCAGCAGTTCTAGCGGGAGGACGAATGAGCAGTTCTTC. Translating it yields CASSSSGRTNEQFF.

The chain has TRBV14 and TRBJ2-7; TRBD1 matches 8 bases. J gave up 5 bases and V 2 bases, and 5 bases lay outside the gene matches. Germline CDR1 and CDR2: SGHDN and FVKESK. CDR3 size: 14 residues. CDR3 in DNA: TGTGCCAGCAGCCAATGGACAGGGACCGACGAGCAGTACTTC. This gives the protein CASSQWTGTDEQYF.

This clonotype was detected many times. The chain uses TRBV7-8 and TRBJ2-5; 10 bases line up with TRBD2. In germline, CDR1 is SGHVS, CDR2 FQNEAQ. The CDR3 sequence is 14 residues long. The V and J ends lost 2 bases and 10 bases, in that order; junction bases with no gene match: 7. Here the CDR3 reads CASSLQAGGRGQYF. The DNA for the CDR3 is TGTGCCAGCAGCTTACAAGCGGGAGGGAGGGGCCAGTACTTC.

The table lists this clonotype with many counts. The rearrangement uses TRBV5-6 and TRBJ1-1, with a possible D match to TRBD1 (5 bases). This CDR3 contains 14 residues. The V gene lost 6 bases and the J gene lost 1 base, with 13 bases spanning the gap. The germline V gene encodes CDR1 SGHDT and CDR2 YYEEEE. The CDR3 loop is CASTFGGGNTEAFF. The CDR3 region has the DNA TGTGCCAGCACCTTCGGCGGGGGGAACACTGAAGCTTTCTTT. Filled out from reference TRBV5-6 and TRBJ1-1, the complete variable domain reads DAGVTQSPTHLIKTRGQQVTLRCSPKSGHDTVSWYQQALGQGPQFIFQYYEEEERQRGNFPDRFSGHQFPNYSSELNVNALLLGDSALYLCASTFGGGNTEAFFGQGTRLTVV.

This clonotype occurred a few times. J is TRBJ2-1 and V is TRBV30; D may be TRBD2 (5 bases). Trimming removed 3 bases at V and 5 bases at J, with 14 bases between. CDR3 length: 14 amino acids. Germline loops: CDR1 GTSNPN, CDR2 SVGIG (reference sequence). This CDR3 reads CAWRAPGSDNEQFF. In DNA form, the CDR3 reads TGTGCCTGGAGGGCTCCGGGGTCCGACAATGAGCAGTTCTTC.

There are many counts of this clonotype. This chain uses TRBV7-3 with TRBJ2-5, with D perhaps matching TRBD2 (5 bases). V was trimmed by 5 bases and J by 0 bases, leaving 10 bases between them. Germline CDR1 is SGHTA and CDR2 is FQGTGA. CDR3 length: 14 amino acids. CDR3 coding DNA: TGTGCCAGCAGCCCCGGGATGCACCAAGAGACCCAGTACTTC. Translated: CASSPGMHQETQYF.